The 13 T cell receptor beta chains below were found in one sample sequenced in a study of blood T cell repertoires in COVID-19 (dated by TCRdb to 2018 to 2020). Library prep was done by the immunoSEQ multiplex PCR assay. The source is immuneACCESS, and TCRdb retained only in-frame sequences with V and J called. Part of the clones is not carried over; for the studies checked, unresolved V genes explain less than half of this, and the remainder is unexplained. For this sample the table gives around 170,000 clones, of which roughly 83% were detected only once. The ten largest clones add up to approximately 1.4% of the sample. The sample taken for sequencing was peripheral blood. These receptor sequences come from a human donor in a cohort sampled during active COVID-19.

V usage is TRBV19 and J usage is TRBJ2-5; tentative D call: TRBD2 (6 bases). The CDR3 is made up of 15 amino acids. Germline assignment: CDR1 LNHDA and CDR2 SQIVND (reference sequence). The ends were cut back, 6 bases at V and 1 base at J, with 15 bases in the middle. The CDR3 loop is CASSSSGALQETQYF. In DNA, the CDR3 is TGTGCCAGTAGCAGTAGCGGCGCACTCCAAGAGACCCAGTACTTC.

The V and J genes are TRBV10-3 and TRBJ2-7, with a tentative D call TRBD1 (6 bases). Trimming took off 6 bases at V and 0 bases at J, with 6 bases between the two ends. This CDR3 spans 12 amino acids. Germline-derived CDR1 and CDR2 are ENHRY and SYGVKD. The CDR3 here is CAIRDSSYEQYF. DNA of the CDR3: TGTGCCATCAGGGACAGCTCCTACGAGCAGTACTTC.

The chain combines TRBV4-3 with TRBJ2-7; TRBD1 agrees at 8 bases. The CDR3 contains 17 residues. J gave up 6 bases and V 3 bases, and 16 bases lay outside the gene matches. From germline, CDR1 is LGHNA and CDR2 YSLEER. The CDR3 DNA reads as TGCGCCAGCAGCCACCAATGGGTCCAGGGGGCTTCTTCCGAGCAGTACTTC. Amino acid sequence: CASSHQWVQGASSEQYF.

This sequence joins TRBV5-1 and TRBJ2-7, with 9 bases fitting TRBD1. The CDR3 has 14 amino acids. The germline V gene has CDR1 SGHRS and CDR2 YFSETQ. Germline trimming cut 3 bases from V and 0 bases from J; bases unmatched to any gene: 1. The DNA of the CDR3 is TGCGCCAGCAGCTGGACAGGGGACTCCTACGAGCAGTACTTC. The encoded protein is CASSWTGDSYEQYF.

With regard to this clone: The same CDR3 also results from other DNA sequences found in this sample. This chain connects TRBV5-6 to TRBJ2-7, with 10 bases matching TRBD2. There are 15 residues in the CDR3. Germline V gene lookup returns CDR1 SGHDT and CDR2 YYEEEE. J lost 4 bases, V lost 1 base, and 5 bases had no gene match. The CDR3 sequence: CASSLRAGGPYEQYF. The CDR3 region has the DNA TGTGCCAGCAGCTTGAGAGCGGGAGGGCCTTACGAGCAGTACTTC.

The chain links TRBV6-4 to TRBJ1-6; no clear D gene. Germline loops: CDR1 MRHNA, CDR2 SNTAGT. Between the trimmed V and J ends, which lost 4 bases and 10 bases, there was a span of 11 bases. CDR3 length: 13 amino acids. For the CDR3, the DNA is TGTGCCAGCAGTGTGGACTCCGGATCACCCCTCCACTTT. Protein product: CASSVDSGSPLHF.

The gene calls are TRBV4-3 and TRBJ2-7, with TRBD1 matching over 9 bases. This CDR3 region has 14 residues. Per the germline V gene, CDR1 is LGHNA and CDR2 is YSLEER. Losses at the gene ends were 4 bases for V and 4 bases for J; bases not matched to a gene: 5. The CDR3 DNA reads as TGCGCCAGCAGCCCCGGGACAGGGATATACGAGCAGTACTTC. Its protein product is CASSPGTGIYEQYF.

This sequence joins TRBV5-1 and TRBJ1-1, with TRBD1 identical over 8 bases. V lost 3 bases and J lost 3; bases outside the gene matches: 1. The CDR3 spans 13 residues. Germline CDR1 SGHRS, CDR2 YFSETQ. The CDR3 nucleotides are TGCGCCAGCAGCTCACAGGGGGACACTGAAGCTTTCTTT. Translated, it gives CASSSQGDTEAFF.

The chain links TRBV7-2 to TRBJ2-7, with 8 bases that match TRBD1. The CDR3 consists of 14 residues. V was pared by 4 bases and J by 5 bases, with 7 bases of the junction left unmatched. Looked up from germline, CDR1 is SGHTA and CDR2 is FQGNSA. The CDR3 DNA sequence: TGTGCCAGCAGCTCCCGGACAGGGCCACACGAGCAGTACTTC. This sequence encodes CASSSRTGPHEQYF.

This clone came up a few times. The V call is TRBV5-1, the J call TRBJ1-1; 9 bases fit TRBD1. This CDR3 region has 13 residues. In germline, CDR1 is SGHRS, CDR2 YFSETQ. V trimming: 7 bases; J trimming: 1 base; junction bases outside the gene matches: 2. CDR3 sequence: CASSTGGNTEAFF. DNA for the CDR3: TGCGCCAGCTCGACAGGGGGGAACACTGAAGCTTTCTTT.

Ten or more counts support this clone. This rearrangement joins TRBV27 to TRBJ2-1; 9 bases are shared with TRBD2. Trimming took 6 bases from V and 2 from J; bases not matched to a gene: 5. This CDR3 region has 15 residues. CDR1 is MNHEY, CDR2 SMNVEV, per germline (reference sequence). The CDR3 DNA reads TGTGCCAGCAGCCGACTAGCGGATCCCTACAATGAGCAGTTCTTC. It is translated as CASSRLADPYNEQFF.

This sequence joins TRBV5-1 and TRBJ2-2, with 8 positions matching TRBD2. The V segment lost 2 bases and the J segment 1 base; nucleotides outside the gene matches: 4. Germline lookup yields CDR1 SGHRS and CDR2 YFSETQ. The CDR3 runs to 16 residues. CDR3 DNA: TGCGCCAGCAGCTTAACACTAGCGGAGAACACCGGGGAGCTGTTTTTT. It yields the protein CASSLTLAENTGELFF.

In the case of this clone: The sample holds other DNA sequences that translate to the same CDR3. J is TRBJ2-7 and V is TRBV19; the D is unclear. Germline CDR1 reads LNHDA; CDR2 reads SQIVND (reference sequence). CDR3 length: 12 residues. V was pared by 3 bases and J by 3 bases, with 6 bases between. For the CDR3, the DNA is TGTGCCAGTAGTATTCGCGGCTACGAGCAGTACTTC. This codes for CASSIRGYEQYF.